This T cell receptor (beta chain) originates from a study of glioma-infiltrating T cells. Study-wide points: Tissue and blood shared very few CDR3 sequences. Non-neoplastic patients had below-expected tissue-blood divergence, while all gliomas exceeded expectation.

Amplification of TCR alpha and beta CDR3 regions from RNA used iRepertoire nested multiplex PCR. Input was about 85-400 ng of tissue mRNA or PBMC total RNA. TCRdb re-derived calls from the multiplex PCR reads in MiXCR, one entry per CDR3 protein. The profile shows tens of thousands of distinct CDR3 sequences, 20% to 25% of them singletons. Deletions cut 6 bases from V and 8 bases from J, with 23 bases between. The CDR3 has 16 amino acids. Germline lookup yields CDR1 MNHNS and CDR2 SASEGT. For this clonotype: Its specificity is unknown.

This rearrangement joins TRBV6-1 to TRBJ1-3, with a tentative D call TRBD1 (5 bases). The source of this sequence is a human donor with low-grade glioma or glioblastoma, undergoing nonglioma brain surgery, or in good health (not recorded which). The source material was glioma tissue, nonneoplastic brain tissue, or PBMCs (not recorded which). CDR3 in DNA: TGTGCCAGCAGCCCGCACCCTACAGGTTCCCCAGACACCATATATTTT. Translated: CASSPHPTGSPDTIYF.